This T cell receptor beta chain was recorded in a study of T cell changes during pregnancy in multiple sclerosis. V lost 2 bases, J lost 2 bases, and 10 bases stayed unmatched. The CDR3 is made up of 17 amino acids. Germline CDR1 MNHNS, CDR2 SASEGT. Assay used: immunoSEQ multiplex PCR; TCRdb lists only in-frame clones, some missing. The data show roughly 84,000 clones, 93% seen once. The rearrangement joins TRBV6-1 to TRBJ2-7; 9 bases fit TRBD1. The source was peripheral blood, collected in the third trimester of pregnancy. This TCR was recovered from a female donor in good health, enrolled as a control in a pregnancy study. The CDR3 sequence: CASSERGGTGIAYEQYF. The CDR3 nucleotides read TGTGCCAGCAGTGAAAGGGGTGGGACAGGGATAGCCTACGAGCAGTACTTC.